This is a list of T cell receptor beta chains from one sample in a study of monozygotic twins with inflammatory bowel disease. TCRdb reanalyzed the 5' RACE reads and collapses them to one entry per CDR3 protein, without DNA. This listing includes about 420,000 distinct CDR3 sequences. The sequenced sample consisted of blood. These receptors were collected from a human donor with ulcerative colitis or Crohn's disease, or a healthy co-twin of an affected twin (not recorded which). CDR3s include the opening cysteine and the closing phenylalanine or tryptophan.

V gene	J gene	CDR3 protein
TRBV4-3	TRBJ2-1	CASSQDLDRVYNEQFF
TRBV2	TRBJ2-3	CAYPRSSLTDTQYF
TRBV12-3/TRBV12-4	TRBJ2-7	CASSLGPRDEQYF
TRBV27	TRBJ1-4	CASSLRRNEKLFF
TRBV15	TRBJ2-7	CATSREKGLATYEQYF
TRBV7-9	TRBJ1-2	CASTTGAYYGYTF
TRBV5-1	TRBJ2-7	CASSGHSGDEQYF
TRBV2	TRBJ2-7	CASSLQGQVTYEQYF
TRBV14	TRBJ2-3	CASSQDGGPDTQYF
TRBV5-1	TRBJ2-2	CASSLSKTSGGDTGELFF
TRBV4-3	TRBJ2-3	CASSHAAADTQYF
TRBV18	TRBJ2-5	CASSRDRARNAETQYF
TRBV18	TRBJ2-7	CASSPEGSYEQYF
TRBV5-1	TRBJ1-1	CASSLSQGGGDAFF
TRBV12-3/TRBV12-4	TRBJ2-2	CASRGPPLGELFF
TRBV7-2	TRBJ2-5	CASRSSVLETQYF
TRBV6-1	TRBJ2-5	CASSPRTGTGQETQYF
TRBV29-1	TRBJ2-1	CSPRGLGTNEQFF
TRBV20-1	TRBJ2-1	CSARLSRSAGANEQFF
TRBV15	TRBJ1-5	CATSRVIGPGLGPQHF
TRBV6-1	TRBJ1-3	CASSAGTTGNTIYF
TRBV24-1	TRBJ2-2	CATSDLDRDTGELFF
TRBV7-6	TRBJ1-1	CASSPTRGVTEAFF
TRBV20-1	TRBJ1-1	CSARGDRSNTEAFF
TRBV11-2	TRBJ2-3	CASSFKGSAFTSTDTQYF
TRBV14	TRBJ2-1	CASSSREASTVGNEQFF
TRBV7-2	TRBJ1-6	CASSLAGQGGSPLHF
TRBV12-5	TRBJ1-1	CASGLGQTEAFF
TRBV2	TRBJ2-7	CASEIKGNPYEQYF
TRBV7-2	TRBJ1-5	CASSLGTRNQPQHF
TRBV20-1	TRBJ1-5	CSARDQGHDQPQHF
TRBV7-9	TRBJ1-2	CASSGTGAFNYGYTF
TRBV5-1	TRBJ1-2	CASRWDRGNYGYTF
TRBV19	TRBJ1-5	CASTPGGGAQPQHF
TRBV14	TRBJ1-1	CASSQEEGHMNTEAFF
TRBV7-9	TRBJ1-5	CASSLTGEDQPQHF
TRBV29-1	TRBJ1-5	CSVADRGRDQPQHF
TRBV30	TRBJ2-2	CAWAPGPTNTGELFF
TRBV6-2/TRBV6-3	TRBJ2-7	CASSYPPGPSGRKYEQYF
TRBV27	TRBJ2-7	CASRLSGTGGSEQYF
TRBV19	TRBJ2-2	CASSTTRGQGKSPGELFF
TRBV12-3/TRBV12-4	TRBJ2-7	CASSSQEVSEQYF
TRBV3-1	TRBJ2-6	CASSRSSGANVLTF
TRBV5-1	TRBJ1-1	CASSGQVDKAEAFF
TRBV6-5	TRBJ2-5	CASSYSPSGIRQETQYF